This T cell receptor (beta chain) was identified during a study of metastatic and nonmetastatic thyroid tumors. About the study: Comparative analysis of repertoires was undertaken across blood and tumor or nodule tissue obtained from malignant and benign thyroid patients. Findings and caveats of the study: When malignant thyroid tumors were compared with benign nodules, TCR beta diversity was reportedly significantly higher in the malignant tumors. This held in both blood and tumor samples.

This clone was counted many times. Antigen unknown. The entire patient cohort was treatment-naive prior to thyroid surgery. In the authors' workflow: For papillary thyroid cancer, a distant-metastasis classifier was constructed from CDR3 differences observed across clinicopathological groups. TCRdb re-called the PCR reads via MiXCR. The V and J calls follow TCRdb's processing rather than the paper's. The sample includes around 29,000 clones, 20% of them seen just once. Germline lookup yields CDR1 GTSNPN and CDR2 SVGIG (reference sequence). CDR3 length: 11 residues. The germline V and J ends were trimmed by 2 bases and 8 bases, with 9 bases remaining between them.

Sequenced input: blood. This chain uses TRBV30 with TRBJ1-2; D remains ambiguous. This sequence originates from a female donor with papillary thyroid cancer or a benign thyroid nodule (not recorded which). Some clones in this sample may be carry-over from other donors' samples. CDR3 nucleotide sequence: TGTGCCTGGAGTCGGGTAGAAGGCTACACCTTC. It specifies CAWSRVEGYTF.